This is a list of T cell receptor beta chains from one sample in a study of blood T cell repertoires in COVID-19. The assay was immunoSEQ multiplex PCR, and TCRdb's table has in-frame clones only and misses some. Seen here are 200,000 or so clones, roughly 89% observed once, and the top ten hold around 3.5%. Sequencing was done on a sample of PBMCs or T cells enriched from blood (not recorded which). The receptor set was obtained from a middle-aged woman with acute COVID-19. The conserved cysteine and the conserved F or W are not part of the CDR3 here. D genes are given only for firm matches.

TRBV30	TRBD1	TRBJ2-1	AWSVEGTGGVSSYNEQF
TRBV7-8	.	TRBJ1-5	ASSVISNQPQH
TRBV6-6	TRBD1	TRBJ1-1	ASRRQGGTEAF
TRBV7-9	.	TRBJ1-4	ASSLDSATNEKLF
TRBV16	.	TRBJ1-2	ASSPHLPIIDRNYGYT
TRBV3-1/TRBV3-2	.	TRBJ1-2	ASSQDPGNYGYT
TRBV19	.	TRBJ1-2	ASSIGLAYGYT
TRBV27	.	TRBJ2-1	ASSPLSGDNEQF
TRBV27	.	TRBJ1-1	ATFPTGNTEAF
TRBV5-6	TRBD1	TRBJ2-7	ASSLGHQGRGHGWEQY
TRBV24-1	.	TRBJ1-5	ATSDPTRGGSYSNQPQH
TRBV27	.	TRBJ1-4	ASSLVRGEKLF
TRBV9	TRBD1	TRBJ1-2	ASSRTGKDGYT
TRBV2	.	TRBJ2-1	ASSDQGSRSDEQF
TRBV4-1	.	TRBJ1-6	ASRDYDSPLH
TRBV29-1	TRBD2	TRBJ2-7	SVVSSGGTYEQY
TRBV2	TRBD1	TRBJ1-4	ASSWANRGEKLF
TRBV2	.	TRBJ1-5	ASSDRAGGGNQPQH
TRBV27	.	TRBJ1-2	ASSLLAGAGTDYGYT
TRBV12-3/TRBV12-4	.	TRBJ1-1	ASSLAGATEAF
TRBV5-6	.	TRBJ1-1	ASSLAWRISDTEAF
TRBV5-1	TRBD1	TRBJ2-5	ASSTRTGGLETQY
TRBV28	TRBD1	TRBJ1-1	ASRIQGANTEAF
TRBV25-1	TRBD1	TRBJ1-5	ASRGGQGGSQPQH
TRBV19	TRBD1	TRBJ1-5	ASSIKGGTGAGARPQH
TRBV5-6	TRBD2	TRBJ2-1	ASSFQAGWNEQF
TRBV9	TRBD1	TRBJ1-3	ASSPRQGTGNTIY
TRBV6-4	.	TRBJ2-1	ASSQESGVNEQF
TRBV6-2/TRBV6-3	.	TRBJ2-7	ASSTPLTVSGQY
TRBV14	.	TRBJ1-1	ASSQGAGANTEAF
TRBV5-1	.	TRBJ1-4	ASSLVAGSNEKLF
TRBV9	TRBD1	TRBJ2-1	ASSGTGKLDEQF
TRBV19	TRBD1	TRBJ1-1	ASSIETGTNTEAF
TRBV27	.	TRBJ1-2	ASSDTGMIDYGYT
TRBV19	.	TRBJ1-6	ASSIRVLANSPLH
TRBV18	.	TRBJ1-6	ASSPSGGPNSPLH
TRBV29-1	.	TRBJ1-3	SVVYSGNTIY
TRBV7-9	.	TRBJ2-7	ASRSGGDPYEQY
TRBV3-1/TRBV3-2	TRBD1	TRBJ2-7	ASSQRQGIQY
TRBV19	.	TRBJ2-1	ASSIPPGGNEQF
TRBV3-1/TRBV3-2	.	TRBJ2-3	ASSQAGRGSTDTQY